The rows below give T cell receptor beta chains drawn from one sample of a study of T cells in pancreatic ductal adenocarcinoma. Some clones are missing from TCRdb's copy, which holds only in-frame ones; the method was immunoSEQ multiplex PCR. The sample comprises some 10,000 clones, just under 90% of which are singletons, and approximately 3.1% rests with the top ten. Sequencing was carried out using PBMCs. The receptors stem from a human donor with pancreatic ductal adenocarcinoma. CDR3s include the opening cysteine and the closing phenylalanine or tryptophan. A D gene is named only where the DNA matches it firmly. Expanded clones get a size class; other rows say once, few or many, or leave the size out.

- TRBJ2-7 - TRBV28 CASSLAGVEQYF TGTGCCAGCAGTTTAGCCGGAGTCGAGCAGTACTTC
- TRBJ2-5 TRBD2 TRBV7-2 CASSLTGGLETQYF TGTGCCAGCAGCTTAACGGGAGGGCTAGAGACCCAGTACTTC
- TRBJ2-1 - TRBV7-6 CASSFQPIRGNEQFF TGTGCCAGCAGCTTTCAACCTATTAGGGGCAATGAGCAGTTCTTC
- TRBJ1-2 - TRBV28 CASGESTGVPFYGYTF TGTGCCAGCGGAGAATCCACAGGAGTTCCCTTCTATGGCTACACCTTC
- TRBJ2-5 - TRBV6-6 CASTPRWGGETQYF TGTGCCAGCACCCCCCGGTGGGGCGGAGAGACCCAGTACTTC
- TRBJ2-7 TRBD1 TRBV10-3 CAIRATGGYEQYF TGTGCCATCAGGGCTACAGGGGGCTACGAGCAGTACTTC
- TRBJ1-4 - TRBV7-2 CASSSIGGDEKLFF TGTGCCAGCAGCTCAATTGGGGGCGATGAAAAACTGTTTTTT
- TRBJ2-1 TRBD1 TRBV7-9 CASSLRRGGFHNEQFF TGTGCCAGCAGCTTACGCAGAGGGGGCTTTCACAATGAGCAGTTCTTC
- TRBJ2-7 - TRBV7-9 CASSTGGPYNEYEQYF TGTGCCAGCAGCACCGGAGGGCCCTACAATGAGTACGAGCAGTACTTC
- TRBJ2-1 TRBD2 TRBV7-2 CASSWALAGISGEQFF TGTGCCAGCAGCTGGGCTCTAGCGGGGATCTCAGGTGAGCAGTTCTTC
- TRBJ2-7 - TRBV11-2 CASSLEGRHEQYF TGTGCCAGCAGCTTAGAGGGCCGTCACGAGCAGTACTTC
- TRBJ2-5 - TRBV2 CASSEGLGGTQYF TGTGCCAGCAGCGAAGGCCTGGGGGGGACCCAGTACTTC
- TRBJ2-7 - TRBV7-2 CASSLAYWEQYF TGTGCCAGCAGCTTAGCCTACTGGGAGCAGTACTTC
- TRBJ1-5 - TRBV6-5 CASSPPGQSTPQHF TGTGCCAGCAGTCCACCCGGACAGTCAACGCCCCAGCATTTT
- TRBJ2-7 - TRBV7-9 CASSAQGGASYSYEQYF TGTGCCAGCAGCGCCCAAGGGGGGGCATCATACTCCTACGAGCAGTACTTC
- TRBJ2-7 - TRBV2 CASNLGQSYEQYF TGTGCCAGCAATCTAGGACAGTCCTACGAGCAGTACTTC
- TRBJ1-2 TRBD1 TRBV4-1 CASSQGGTGGEWAYGYTF TGCGCCAGCAGCCAAGGTGGGACAGGGGGCGAGTGGGCTTATGGCTACACCTTC
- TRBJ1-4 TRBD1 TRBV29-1 CSVRGRWLEKLFF TGCAGCGTGAGGGGGCGGTGGTTGGAAAAACTGTTTTTT
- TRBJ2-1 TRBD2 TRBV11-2 CASSLLATSGMGEQFF TGTGCCAGCAGCTTATTGGCGACTAGCGGGATGGGTGAGCAGTTCTTC
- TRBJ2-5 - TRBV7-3 CASSPTGEETQYF TGTGCCAGCAGTCCGACAGGAGAAGAGACCCAGTACTTC
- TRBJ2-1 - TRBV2 CASTISVGGYNEQFF TGTGCCAGCACCATCAGCGTCGGGGGTTACAATGAGCAGTTCTTC
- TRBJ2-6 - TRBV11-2 CASSLLGVGNVLTF TGTGCCAGCAGCCTCTTAGGGGTGGGCAACGTCCTGACTTTC
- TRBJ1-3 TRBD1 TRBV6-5 CASSRDRAGNTIYF TGTGCCAGCAGTCGCGACAGGGCTGGAAACACCATATATTTT
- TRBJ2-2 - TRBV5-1 CASSLGGGVRGTGELFF TGCGCCAGCAGCTTGGGCGGGGGCGTAAGGGGCACCGGGGAGCTGTTTTTT
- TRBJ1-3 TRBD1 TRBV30 CAWNLGQGGNTIYF TGTGCCTGGAACCTCGGACAGGGGGGAAACACCATATATTTT
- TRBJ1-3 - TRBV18 CASSPNTDSGNTIYF TGTGCCAGCTCACCGAACACAGATTCTGGAAACACCATATATTTT
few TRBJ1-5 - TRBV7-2 CASSLASGNQPQHF TGTGCCAGCAGCTTAGCGTCGGGGAATCAGCCCCAGCATTTT
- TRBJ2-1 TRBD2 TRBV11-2 CASSPGLAGGNEQFF TGTGCCAGCAGTCCCGGACTAGCGGGAGGGAATGAGCAGTTCTTC
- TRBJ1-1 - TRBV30 CAWRKDSEGNTEAFF TGTGCCTGGAGGAAGGACAGTGAAGGGAACACTGAAGCTTTCTTT